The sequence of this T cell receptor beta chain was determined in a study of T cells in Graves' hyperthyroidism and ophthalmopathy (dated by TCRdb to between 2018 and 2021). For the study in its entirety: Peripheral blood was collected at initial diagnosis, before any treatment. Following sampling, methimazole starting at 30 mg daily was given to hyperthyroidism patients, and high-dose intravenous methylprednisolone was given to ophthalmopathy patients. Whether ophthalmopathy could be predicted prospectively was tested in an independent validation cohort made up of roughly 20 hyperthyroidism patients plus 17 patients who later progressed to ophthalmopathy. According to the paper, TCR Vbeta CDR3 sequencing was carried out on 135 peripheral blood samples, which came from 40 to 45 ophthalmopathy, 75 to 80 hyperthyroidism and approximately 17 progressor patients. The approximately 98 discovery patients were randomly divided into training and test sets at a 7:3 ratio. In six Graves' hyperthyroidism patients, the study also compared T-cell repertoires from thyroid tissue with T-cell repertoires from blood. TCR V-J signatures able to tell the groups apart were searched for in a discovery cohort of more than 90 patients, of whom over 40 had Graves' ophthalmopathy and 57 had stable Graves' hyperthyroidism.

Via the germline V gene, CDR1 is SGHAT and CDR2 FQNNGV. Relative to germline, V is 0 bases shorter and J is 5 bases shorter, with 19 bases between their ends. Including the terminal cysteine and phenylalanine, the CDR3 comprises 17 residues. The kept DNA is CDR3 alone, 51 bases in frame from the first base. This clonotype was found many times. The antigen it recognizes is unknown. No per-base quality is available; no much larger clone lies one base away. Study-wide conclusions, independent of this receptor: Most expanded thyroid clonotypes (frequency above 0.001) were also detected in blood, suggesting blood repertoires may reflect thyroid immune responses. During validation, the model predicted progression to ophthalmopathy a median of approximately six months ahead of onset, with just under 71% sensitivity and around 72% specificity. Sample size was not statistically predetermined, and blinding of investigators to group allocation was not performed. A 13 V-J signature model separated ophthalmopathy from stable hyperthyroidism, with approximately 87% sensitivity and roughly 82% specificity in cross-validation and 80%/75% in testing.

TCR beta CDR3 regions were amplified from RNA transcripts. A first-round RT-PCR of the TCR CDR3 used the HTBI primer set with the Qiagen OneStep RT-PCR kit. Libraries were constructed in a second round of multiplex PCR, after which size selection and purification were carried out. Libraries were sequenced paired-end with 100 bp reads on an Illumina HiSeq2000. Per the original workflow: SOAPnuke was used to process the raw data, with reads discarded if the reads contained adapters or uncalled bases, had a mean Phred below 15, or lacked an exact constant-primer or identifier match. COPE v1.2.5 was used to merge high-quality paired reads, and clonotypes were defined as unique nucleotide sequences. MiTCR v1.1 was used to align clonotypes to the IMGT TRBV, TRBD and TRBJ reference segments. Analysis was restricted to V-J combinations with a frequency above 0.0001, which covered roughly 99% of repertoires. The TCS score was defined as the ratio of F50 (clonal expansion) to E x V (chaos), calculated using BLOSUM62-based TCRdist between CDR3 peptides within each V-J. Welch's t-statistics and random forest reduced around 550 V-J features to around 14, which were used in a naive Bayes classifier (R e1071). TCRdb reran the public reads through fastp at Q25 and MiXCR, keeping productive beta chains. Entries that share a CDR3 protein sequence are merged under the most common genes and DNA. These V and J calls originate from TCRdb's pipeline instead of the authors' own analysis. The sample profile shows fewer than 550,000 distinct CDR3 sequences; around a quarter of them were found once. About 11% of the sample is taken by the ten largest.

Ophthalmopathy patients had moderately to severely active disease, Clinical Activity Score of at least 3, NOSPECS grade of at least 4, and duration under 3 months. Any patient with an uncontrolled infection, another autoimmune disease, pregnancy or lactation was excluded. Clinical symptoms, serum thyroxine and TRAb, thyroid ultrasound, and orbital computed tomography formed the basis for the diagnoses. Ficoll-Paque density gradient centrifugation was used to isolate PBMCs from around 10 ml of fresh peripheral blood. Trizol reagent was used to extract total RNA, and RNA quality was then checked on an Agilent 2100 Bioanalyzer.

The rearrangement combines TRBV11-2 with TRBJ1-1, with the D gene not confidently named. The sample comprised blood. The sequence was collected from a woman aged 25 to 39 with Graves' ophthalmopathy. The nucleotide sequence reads TGTGCCAGCAGCTTAGATCGTTTAATACTGGGTGGTACTGAAGCTTTCTTT. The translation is CASSLDRLILGGTEAFF.